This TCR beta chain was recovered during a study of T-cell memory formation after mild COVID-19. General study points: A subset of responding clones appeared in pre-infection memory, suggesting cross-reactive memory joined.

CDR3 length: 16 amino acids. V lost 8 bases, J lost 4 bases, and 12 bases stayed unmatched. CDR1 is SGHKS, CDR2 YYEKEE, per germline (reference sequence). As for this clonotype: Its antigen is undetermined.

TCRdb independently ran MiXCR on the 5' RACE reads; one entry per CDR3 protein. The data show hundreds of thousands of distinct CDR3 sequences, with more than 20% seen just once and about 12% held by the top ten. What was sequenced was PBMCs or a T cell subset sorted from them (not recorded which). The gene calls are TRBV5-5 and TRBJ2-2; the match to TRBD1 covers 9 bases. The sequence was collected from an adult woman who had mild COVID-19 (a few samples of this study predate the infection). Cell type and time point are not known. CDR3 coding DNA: TGTGCCAGTGAGTTTTGGGGACAGGGTCCCACCGGGGAGCTGTTTTTT. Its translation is CASEFWGQGPTGELFF.